One and the same sample provided the 22 T cell receptor beta chains below, sequenced in a study of OX40 agonist ivuxolimab in advanced cancers. The protocol was immunoSEQ multiplex PCR, while the TCRdb copy is restricted to in-frame clones and leaves out a portion. The table lists tens of thousands of clones, 87% of them singletons, with less than 1.5% in the top ten. The sequencing used CD4+ or CD8+ T cells sorted from blood, collected in a trial of the OX40 agonist ivuxolimab. The receptors were gathered from an adult with an advanced solid tumor such as melanoma, head and neck, liver or kidney cancer.

This clone was seen only once. The chain carries TRBV29-1 and TRBJ2-1, with 9 nucleotides matching TRBD2. The CDR3 is 12 residues long. Germline V CDR1 and CDR2: SQVTM, ANQGSEA. With V trimmed by 6 bases and J by 15 bases, 12 bases remained unmatched. The CDR3 protein is CSVELLAGAPFF. CDR3 bases: TGCAGCGTCGAACTATTAGCGGGAGCACCGTTCTTC.

J is TRBJ2-7 and V is TRBV29-1; D gene unclear. Germline loops: CDR1 SQVTM, CDR2 ANQGSEA. This CDR3 is built from 13 residues. V lost 6 bases, J lost 3 bases, and 15 bases lay in between. The CDR3, as DNA: TGCAGCGTACGATTGGACCGCTACTACGAGCAGTACTTC. As protein: CSVRLDRYYEQYF.

This rearrangement joins TRBV30 to TRBJ1-4, with D uncertain. This CDR3 spans 16 amino acids. With 1 base removed from V and 5 bases from J, the gap between germline ends came to 17 bases. The germline gives CDR1 GTSNPN, CDR2 SVGIG (reference sequence). CDR3 nucleotides: TGTGCCTGGAGTGATTTCCGGCCAGGTCGGAATGAAAAACTGTTTTTT. This gives the protein CAWSDFRPGRNEKLFF.

This clone was found once. The CDR3 spells CASRRGQGTGELFF. In DNA, the CDR3 is TGTGCCTCACGCAGGGGACAGGGCACCGGGGAGCTGTTTTTT. The gene calls are TRBV6-1 and TRBJ2-2; 9 positions agree with TRBD1. The CDR3 spans 14 residues. Germline CDR1 reads MNHNS; CDR2 reads SASEGT. With 11 bases clipped from V and 4 bases from J, the junction kept 8 bases outside the gene matches.

This chain links TRBV5-4 with TRBJ2-2, with 13 bases aligning to TRBD2. Looked up from germline, CDR1 is SGHNT and CDR2 is YYREEE (reference sequence). The CDR3 runs 16 residues. V was pared by 1 base and J by 3 bases, with 0 bases of the junction left unmatched. CDR3 sequence reads: CASSLTSGRDTGELFF. The DNA of the CDR3 is TGTGCCAGCAGCTTGACTAGCGGGAGGGACACCGGGGAGCTGTTTTTT.

J is TRBJ1-2 and V is TRBV28; 9 nucleotides match TRBD1. CDR3 length: 15 residues. Germline CDR1 reads MDHEN; CDR2 reads SYDVKM. V trimming: 3 bases; J trimming: 8 bases; junction bases outside the gene matches: 10. CDR3: CASSFAGTGSLGYTF. The CDR3 region has the DNA TGTGCCAGCAGTTTTGCCGGGACAGGGTCATTAGGCTACACCTTC.

This clone occurred a few times. V gene TRBV28 combines with J gene TRBJ2-3; TRBD1 or TRBD2 may be the D gene (6 bases each). CDR1 is MDHEN, CDR2 SYDVKM, per germline. Trimming took off 6 bases at V and 3 bases at J, with 16 bases between the two ends. CDR3 length: 15 amino acids. CDR3 region: CASRPPGAGTDTQYF. CDR3 nucleotide sequence: TGTGCCAGCAGACCCCCAGGGGCGGGGACAGATACGCAGTATTTT.

The chain links TRBV7-2 to TRBJ2-7; unclear D gene. The V end lost 3 bases, the J end lost 1 base, and 10 bases lay between the germline ends. Germline CDR1 is SGHTA and CDR2 is FQGNSA. This CDR3 region has 14 residues. CDR3 bases: TGTGCCAGCAGCTTTAGGACCGAGTCCTACGAGCAGTACTTC. Translated, it gives CASSFRTESYEQYF.

This clone was recorded a few times. V usage is TRBV11-1 and J usage is TRBJ2-7; unclear D gene. Germline loops: CDR1 SGHAT, CDR2 FQDESV (reference sequence). V lost 7 bases and J lost 1, with 14 bases in between. The CDR3 runs to 14 residues. CDR3 nucleotides: TGTGCCAGCACCCCCCTACGTGCGTCCTACGAGCAGTACTTC. Its translation: CASTPLRASYEQYF. The variable domain in full, completed from reference TRBV11-1 and TRBJ2-7, reads EAEVAQSPRYKITEKSQAVAFWCDPISGHATLYWYRQILGQGPELLVQFQDESVVDDSQLPKDRFSAERLKGVDSTLKIQPAELGDSAMYLCASTPLRASYEQYFGPGTRLTVT.

This chain joins TRBV5-4 and TRBJ1-5; maybe TRBD1 (5 bases). CDR1 and CDR2 (germline): SGHNT, YYREEE (reference sequence). This CDR3 is built from 14 residues. Trimming cost V 2 bases and J 1 base, with 7 bases left between them. The CDR3 nucleotides read TGTGCCAGCAGCTTTGGGGGAAGCAATCAGCCCCAGCATTTT. Its translation: CASSFGGSNQPQHF.

This chain joins TRBV11-2 and TRBJ1-1; weak D call: TRBD1 (5 bases). The CDR3 has 13 amino acids. With 2 bases removed from V and 4 bases from J, the gap between germline ends came to 8 bases. CDR1 SGHAT and CDR2 FQNNGV come from the germline V gene. In nucleotides, the CDR3 is TGTGCCAGCAGCTTATCGGGGGGCACTGAAGCTTTCTTT. It codes for CASSLSGGTEAFF.

In this sample, this clone turned up once. This sequence joins TRBV7-9 and TRBJ2-2; 11 bases are a match to TRBD2. Germline V gene data show CDR1 as SEHNR and CDR2 as FQNEAQ (reference sequence). The V segment lost 5 bases and the J segment 0 bases; nucleotides outside the gene matches: 2. CDR3 length: 16 amino acids. CDR3 protein: CASSLSGGANTGELFF. CDR3 DNA: TGTGCCAGCAGCCTTAGCGGGGGGGCGAACACCGGGGAGCTGTTTTTT.

The chain recombines TRBV5-8 with TRBJ2-7; D ambiguous. CDR1 and CDR2 from the germline V gene are SGHTS and YDEGEE. The CDR3 totals 10 residues. V gave up 0 bases and J gave up 9 bases, with 4 bases separating them. CDR3 DNA sequence: TGTGCCAGCAGCTTGGAGGTGCAGTACTTC. Its protein product is CASSLEVQYF.

V gene TRBV29-1 combines with J gene TRBJ2-5; 14 positions match TRBD2. The CDR3 totals 17 residues. CDR1 is SQVTM and CDR2 is ANQGSEA in the germline V gene. Unmatched junction bases numbered 6, after V lost 1 base and J lost 2 bases. CDR3 nucleotides: TGCAGCGTTGAAGGACTAGCGGGGGGGGGATTTCAAGAGACCCAGTACTTC. This sequence encodes CSVEGLAGGGFQETQYF.

The chain recombines TRBV2 with TRBJ2-1; D not certain. Per germline, CDR1 SNHLY and CDR2 FYNNEI. This CDR3 region has 15 residues. V lost 2 bases and J 7 bases, leaving 15 bases between the germline ends. In DNA form, the CDR3 reads TGTGCCAGCAGTGAATCAGGCACGGAACTAAATGAGCAGTTCTTC. It codes for CASSESGTELNEQFF.

The rearrangement uses TRBV15 and TRBJ1-1; D unclear. Germline V lookup: CDR1 LNHNV, CDR2 YYDKDF (reference sequence). The CDR3 covers 11 residues. V lost 9 bases and J lost 5, with 10 bases in between. The CDR3 bases are TGTGCCACTTCGGCGGGGACTGAAGCTTTCTTT. Protein sequence: CATSAGTEAFF. Full variable domain (rest looked up from reference TRBV15 and TRBJ1-1): DAMVIQNPRYQVTQFGKPVTLSCSQTLNHNVMYWYQQKSSQAPKLLFHYYDKDFNNEADTPDNFQSRRPNTSFCFLDIRSPGLGDTAMYLCATSAGTEAFFGQGTRLTVV.

This clone was observed a handful of times. This sample also contains other DNA sequences that code for the same CDR3. The V and J genes are TRBV14 and TRBJ2-5; tentative D call: TRBD1 (5 bases). V lost 1 base, J lost 5 bases, and 11 bases lay in between. Per the germline V gene, CDR1 is SGHDN and CDR2 is FVKESK. This CDR3 comprises 14 residues. CDR3 in DNA: TGTGCCAGCAGCCAAGCGGCAGGGCAGGAGACCCAGTACTTC. Translated, it gives CASSQAAGQETQYF.

The V call is TRBV7-8, the J call TRBJ1-2, with 7 bases fitting TRBD1. Germline CDR1 reads SGHVS; CDR2 reads FQNEAQ. The CDR3 loop spans 15 amino acids. V was pared by 4 bases and J by 7 bases, with 12 bases of the junction left unmatched. The CDR3 nucleotides read TGTGCCAGCAGCTCACCGAAGGGGGCAGGAGGTGGCTACACCTTC. It encodes CASSSPKGAGGGYTF.

The CDR3 nucleotides read TGTGCCAGCAGCGGGGACGGTTGGACAGAGACCTACGAGCAGTACTTC. Residues: CASSGDGWTETYEQYF. The chain links TRBV7-6 to TRBJ2-7, with D possibly TRBD1 on 6 matching bases. Germline CDR1 and CDR2: SGHVS and FNYEAQ. The ends were cut back, 5 bases at V and 2 bases at J, with 19 bases in the middle. The CDR3 extends over 16 amino acids.

V and J are TRBV5-1 and TRBJ1-2; possibly TRBD1 for D (5 bases). Germline values: CDR1 SGHRS, CDR2 YFSETQ. CDR3 length: 13 residues. Trimming removed 4 bases at V and 8 bases at J, with 15 bases between. The CDR3 reads CASSPSGGSGYTF. Written as DNA, the CDR3 is TGCGCCAGCAGCCCTTCGGGGGGGAGCGGCTACACCTTC.

The chain links TRBV25-1 to TRBJ2-7, with a possible D match to TRBD1 (6 bases). The CDR3 extends over 14 amino acids. Trimming pared 2 bases from V and 2 bases from J, leaving 10 bases between. The germline V gene has CDR1 MGHDK and CDR2 SYGVNS. The CDR3 DNA reads TGTGCCAGCAGTGAAAACAGGGATCCCTACGAGCAGTACTTC. It encodes CASSENRDPYEQYF.

A single count supports this clone. J is TRBJ1-6 and V is TRBV19; D remains unclear. CDR3 length: 15 residues. Deletions cut 3 bases from V and 0 bases from J, with 6 bases between. CDR1 is LNHDA, CDR2 SQIVND, per germline (reference sequence). CDR3 sequence: CASSISLSYNSPLHF. For the CDR3, the DNA is TGTGCCAGTAGTATCAGCCTCTCCTATAATTCACCCCTCCACTTT.